There are many counts of the clone carrying this TCR beta chain. These data come from a study of T cells in Graves' hyperthyroidism and ophthalmopathy. The trim removed 7 bases at V and 1 base at J, leaving 16 bases unmatched. Germline CDR1 reads DFQATT; CDR2 reads SNEGSKA (reference sequence). The CDR3 extends over 19 amino acids. Researchers amplified the TCR beta CDR3 regions from RNA transcripts. TCR CDR3 underwent first-round RT-PCR with the HTBI primer set. TCRdb fed the multiplex PCR reads into MiXCR, producing one record per CDR3 protein. The sample lists over 650,000 distinct CDR3 sequences, about a sixth occurring once.

The sequenced sample consisted of blood. The origin of this receptor is a man aged 18 to 30 with Graves' hyperthyroidism. The rearrangement joins TRBV20-1 to TRBJ2-1; 13 bases map to TRBD2. The CDR3 DNA is TGCAGTGAAGTGCCTCTGAGGACTAGCGGGAGAGGGTCCTACAATGAGCAGTTCTTC. Protein: CSEVPLRTSGRGSYNEQFF.